The rows below give T cell receptor beta chains drawn from one sample of a study of shared clonotypes between healthy human individuals. Sequencing was performed with immunoSEQ multiplex PCR; in TCRdb, only in-frame clones are kept and a portion is missing. The repertoire consists of about 580,000 clones, with roughly 98% occurring once and the leading ten covering 0.3%. The sequenced sample was naive CD8+ T cells sorted from blood. The receptors come from a man younger than 45 in good health. Each CDR3 is given with its conserved first and last residue. A D gene is named only where the DNA matches it firmly. Clone size is shown for a subset of rows, as once, few, many or a class of expanded clone.

CDR3 DNA: TGCGCCAGCAGCCAAGGACAGGCGAACACCGGGGAGCTGTTTTTT
CDR3 protein: CASSQGQANTGELFF
D gene: .
V gene: TRBV4-1
J gene: TRBJ2-2
clone size: .

CDR3 DNA: TGTGCCAGCAGTGAATGGACAGGGTCCGATGAAAAACTGTTTTTT
CDR3 protein: CASSEWTGSDEKLFF
D gene: TRBD1
V gene: TRBV2
J gene: TRBJ1-4
clone size: .

CDR3 DNA: TGTGCCAGTAGTGTTCCGGGACAGGCAGCTAACTATGGCTACACCTTC
CDR3 protein: CASSVPGQAANYGYTF
D gene: TRBD1
V gene: TRBV19
J gene: TRBJ1-2
clone size: .

CDR3 DNA: TGTGCCAGCAGTGAAGCCTCGACCACCGATTACTCTGGAAACACCATATATTTT
CDR3 protein: CASSEASTTDYSGNTIYF
D gene: .
V gene: TRBV6-1
J gene: TRBJ1-3
clone size: .

CDR3 DNA: TGTGCCAGCAGCGTAGGCGGAGCCCCCGAGCAGTACTTC
CDR3 protein: CASSVGGAPEQYF
D gene: .
V gene: TRBV9
J gene: TRBJ2-7
clone size: once

CDR3 DNA: TGTGCCACCAGCAGAGAAGGTGGGCGGGATACGCAGTATTTT
CDR3 protein: CATSREGGRDTQYF
D gene: .
V gene: TRBV15
J gene: TRBJ2-3
clone size: once

CDR3 DNA: TGTGCCAGCAGCTTGGACCCCGGCAGCTACGAGCAGTACTTC
CDR3 protein: CASSLDPGSYEQYF
D gene: .
V gene: TRBV5-6
J gene: TRBJ2-7
clone size: .

CDR3 DNA: TGTGCCAGAAGCTTGCAAATCGGTGGGGGGGCAGTTGCCGATTCTGGAAACACCATATATTTT
CDR3 protein: CARSLQIGGGAVADSGNTIYF
D gene: .
V gene: TRBV5-3
J gene: TRBJ1-3
clone size: .

CDR3 DNA: TGTGCCAGCAGCAAAGGGGGACTAGGAATAGATACGCAGTATTTT
CDR3 protein: CASSKGGLGIDTQYF
D gene: TRBD2
V gene: TRBV7-2
J gene: TRBJ2-3
clone size: .

CDR3 DNA: TGTGCCAGCAGCTTGGCTACAGGGGGCGGCGAGCAGTACTTC
CDR3 protein: CASSLATGGGEQYF
D gene: TRBD1
V gene: TRBV5-5
J gene: TRBJ2-7
clone size: once

CDR3 DNA: TGTGCCAGCAGCTTAGAACATAGAGGGGGCGTGAACACTGAAGCTTTCTTT
CDR3 protein: CASSLEHRGGVNTEAFF
D gene: TRBD1
V gene: TRBV7-9
J gene: TRBJ1-1
clone size: .

CDR3 DNA: TGTGCCGGTCGGGTAGCGGGAGGCAGGGACACAGATACGCAGTATTTT
CDR3 protein: CAGRVAGGRDTDTQYF
D gene: TRBD2
V gene: TRBV7-9
J gene: TRBJ2-3
clone size: .

CDR3 DNA: TGTGCCAGCAGCAAAGCCCCCATTCGGGACAACACTGAAGCTTTCTTT
CDR3 protein: CASSKAPIRDNTEAFF
D gene: .
V gene: TRBV21-1
J gene: TRBJ1-1
clone size: once

CDR3 DNA: TGTGCCAGCAGTGAAGCGGGAGGGCCTCGCTCCGAGCAGTACTTC
CDR3 protein: CASSEAGGPRSEQYF
D gene: TRBD2
V gene: TRBV6-1
J gene: TRBJ2-7
clone size: .

CDR3 DNA: TGTGCCAGCACCGGGACTAGCGGGAGTACCTACAATGAGCAGTTCTTC
CDR3 protein: CASTGTSGSTYNEQFF
D gene: TRBD2
V gene: TRBV25-1
J gene: TRBJ2-1
clone size: .

CDR3 DNA: TGTGCCAGCAGCGTGAACAGGGCCGAGACCCAGTACTTC
CDR3 protein: CASSVNRAETQYF
D gene: .
V gene: TRBV7-2
J gene: TRBJ2-5
clone size: once

CDR3 DNA: TGCGCCAGCAGCTTCGCAACAGGGGATTTCTACGAGCAGTACTTC
CDR3 protein: CASSFATGDFYEQYF
D gene: TRBD1
V gene: TRBV5-1
J gene: TRBJ2-7
clone size: .

CDR3 DNA: TGTGCCAGCAGTTACGGGATGGGCTACAATGAGCAGTTCTTC
CDR3 protein: CASSYGMGYNEQFF
D gene: .
V gene: TRBV6-5
J gene: TRBJ2-1
clone size: .

CDR3 DNA: TGCGCCAGCTCGGAGCAGACAATGGAATCCTACGAGCAGTACTTC
CDR3 protein: CASSEQTMESYEQYF
D gene: .
V gene: TRBV10-2
J gene: TRBJ2-7
clone size: .

CDR3 DNA: TGTGCCACCCAGACGGTTACTAGCACAGATACGCAGTATTTT
CDR3 protein: CATQTVTSTDTQYF
D gene: .
V gene: TRBV2
J gene: TRBJ2-3
clone size: .

CDR3 DNA: TGTGCCAGCAGCCTAGCGGGAGCTGGGGATACGCAGTATTTT
CDR3 protein: CASSLAGAGDTQYF
D gene: TRBD2
V gene: TRBV9
J gene: TRBJ2-3
clone size: .

CDR3 DNA: TGTGCCAGCAGCGTAGAGGGACTAGCAATCGACGAGCAGTACTTC
CDR3 protein: CASSVEGLAIDEQYF
D gene: TRBD2
V gene: TRBV9
J gene: TRBJ2-7
clone size: .

CDR3 DNA: TGTGCCTGGAGTTACTGGACACCCAACTATGGCTACACCTTC
CDR3 protein: CAWSYWTPNYGYTF
D gene: .
V gene: TRBV30
J gene: TRBJ1-2
clone size: .

CDR3 DNA: TGTGCCAGCAGCTCTAGCGGGAGGAATGAGCAGTTCTTC
CDR3 protein: CASSSSGRNEQFF
D gene: TRBD2
V gene: TRBV7-9
J gene: TRBJ2-1
clone size: .

CDR3 DNA: TGTGCCAGTAGTATATACGGACAAAACACAGATACGCAGTATTTT
CDR3 protein: CASSIYGQNTDTQYF
D gene: .
V gene: TRBV19
J gene: TRBJ2-3
clone size: .

CDR3 DNA: TGTGCCAGCAGTTTTGCCCCTATAGGGCAGACCGAAGCTTTCTTT
CDR3 protein: CASSFAPIGQTEAFF
D gene: .
V gene: TRBV27
J gene: TRBJ1-1
clone size: .

CDR3 DNA: TGTGCCAGCAGCGCGGGACAGGGGGCTTCGATCGATGAAAAACTGTTTTTT
CDR3 protein: CASSAGQGASIDEKLFF
D gene: TRBD1
V gene: TRBV13
J gene: TRBJ1-4
clone size: .

CDR3 DNA: TGTGCCAGTAGTATTTGGGGGGGGTTCAAGCAGCAGTTCTTC
CDR3 protein: CASSIWGGFKQQFF
D gene: TRBD2
V gene: TRBV19
J gene: TRBJ2-1
clone size: .

CDR3 DNA: TGTGCCAGTAGTCCGACGGGGAACTATGGCTACACCTTC
CDR3 protein: CASSPTGNYGYTF
D gene: .
V gene: TRBV19
J gene: TRBJ1-2
clone size: .

CDR3 DNA: TGTGCCAGCAGTTCCCAAGGGAGCAATCAGCCCCAGCATTTT
CDR3 protein: CASSSQGSNQPQHF
D gene: .
V gene: TRBV27
J gene: TRBJ1-5
clone size: .

CDR3 DNA: TGTGCCAGCAGCCAGGACGGATACAATGAGCAGTTCTTC
CDR3 protein: CASSQDGYNEQFF
D gene: .
V gene: TRBV7-2
J gene: TRBJ2-1
clone size: once

CDR3 DNA: TGTGCCAGCAGCAACAGGGGGGAGAGCAATCAGCCCCAGCATTTT
CDR3 protein: CASSNRGESNQPQHF
D gene: .
V gene: TRBV21-1
J gene: TRBJ1-5
clone size: .

CDR3 DNA: TGTGCCAGCAGTTCCCGGGACATCGACTACGAGCAGTACTTC
CDR3 protein: CASSSRDIDYEQYF
D gene: .
V gene: TRBV5-4
J gene: TRBJ2-7
clone size: .

CDR3 DNA: TGTGCCAGCAGTTTATCCTGGGGCAATGAGCAGTTCTTC
CDR3 protein: CASSLSWGNEQFF
D gene: .
V gene: TRBV27
J gene: TRBJ2-1
clone size: once

CDR3 DNA: TGCAGCGTTGAAGGGGGCGGGACAGGGTCGAGGGAGCAGTACTTC
CDR3 protein: CSVEGGGTGSREQYF
D gene: TRBD1
V gene: TRBV29-1
J gene: TRBJ2-7
clone size: .

CDR3 DNA: TGTGCCAGCAGTTTATCACTAGCCGCAGATACGCAGTATTTT
CDR3 protein: CASSLSLAADTQYF
D gene: .
V gene: TRBV27
J gene: TRBJ2-3
clone size: .

CDR3 DNA: TGTGCCAGCAGTCTCAGCGGTCACGGGAGGCAACTTTCTACCGGGGAGCTGTTTTTT
CDR3 protein: CASSLSGHGRQLSTGELFF
D gene: TRBD2
V gene: TRBV28
J gene: TRBJ2-2
clone size: .

CDR3 DNA: TGTGCCAGCAGCGCCCGAGGTAGGAGCTCTGGAAACACCATATATTTT
CDR3 protein: CASSARGRSSGNTIYF
D gene: .
V gene: TRBV9
J gene: TRBJ1-3
clone size: .

CDR3 DNA: TGTGCCAGCAGCGTATCTGAGCGGGAGAACCGAAACACCGGGGAGCTGTTTTTT
CDR3 protein: CASSVSERENRNTGELFF
D gene: TRBD2
V gene: TRBV9
J gene: TRBJ2-2
clone size: .

CDR3 DNA: TGCAGCGATTACAGGGGTCCCGTTGGTGGCTACACCTTC
CDR3 protein: CSDYRGPVGGYTF
D gene: TRBD1
V gene: TRBV29-1
J gene: TRBJ1-2
clone size: .

CDR3 DNA: TGTGCCAGCGCTCACGGGACTAGCGGGGAGGAAGATACGCAGTATTTT
CDR3 protein: CASAHGTSGEEDTQYF
D gene: TRBD2
V gene: TRBV28
J gene: TRBJ2-3
clone size: .

CDR3 DNA: TGCGCCAGCATTCCTTTTGGGTCTCGCTGGGCAGATACGCAGTATTTT
CDR3 protein: CASIPFGSRWADTQYF
D gene: .
V gene: TRBV10-1
J gene: TRBJ2-3
clone size: .

CDR3 DNA: TGTGCCAGCAGTGAAGGAGGACAGAGCTCCTACAATGAGCAGTTCTTC
CDR3 protein: CASSEGGQSSYNEQFF
D gene: .
V gene: TRBV6-1
J gene: TRBJ2-1
clone size: .

CDR3 DNA: TGCGCCAGCAGCCAAGAAGTAGCGGGAAGCTACGAGCAGTACTTC
CDR3 protein: CASSQEVAGSYEQYF
D gene: TRBD2
V gene: TRBV4-1
J gene: TRBJ2-7
clone size: once

CDR3 DNA: TGTGCCAGCACCCCCGGTATCGTAGGGGGGGTAGTCGTCTTC
CDR3 protein: CASTPGIVGGVVVF
D gene: .
V gene: TRBV27
J gene: TRBJ2-7
clone size: .

CDR3 DNA: TGCAGCGTTGAAGTGCGGTCCTATGGCTACACCTTC
CDR3 protein: CSVEVRSYGYTF
D gene: .
V gene: TRBV29-1
J gene: TRBJ1-2
clone size: once

CDR3 DNA: TGCGCCAGCAGTCCGACGGAGAACTACGAGCAGTACTTC
CDR3 protein: CASSPTENYEQYF
D gene: .
V gene: TRBV10-1
J gene: TRBJ2-7
clone size: .

CDR3 DNA: TGTGCCAGCAGCTTAGAGGGATTCGGGCAGTACTTC
CDR3 protein: CASSLEGFGQYF
D gene: .
V gene: TRBV7-9
J gene: TRBJ2-7
clone size: .

CDR3 DNA: TGCGCCAGCAGTAACTCCCGCACAGATACGCAGTATTTT
CDR3 protein: CASSNSRTDTQYF
D gene: .
V gene: TRBV10-1
J gene: TRBJ2-3
clone size: .

CDR3 DNA: TGTGCCAGCAGCCGTCCGCCCGGGACAGGTAACACCGGGGAGCTGTTTTTT
CDR3 protein: CASSRPPGTGNTGELFF
D gene: TRBD1
V gene: TRBV7-9
J gene: TRBJ2-2
clone size: .

CDR3 DNA: TGTGCCAGCAGCTCCGGCCTGGCGGAGACCTACGAGCAGTACTTC
CDR3 protein: CASSSGLAETYEQYF
D gene: .
V gene: TRBV7-9
J gene: TRBJ2-7
clone size: .

CDR3 DNA: TGTGCCAGCAGTATTACTAGCGCCAATGAGCAGTTCTTC
CDR3 protein: CASSITSANEQFF
D gene: TRBD2
V gene: TRBV27
J gene: TRBJ2-1
clone size: .

CDR3 DNA: TGTGCCAGCAGCTCTAGCGGGGGCCTATACAATGAGCAGTTCTTC
CDR3 protein: CASSSSGGLYNEQFF
D gene: TRBD2
V gene: TRBV9
J gene: TRBJ2-1
clone size: .